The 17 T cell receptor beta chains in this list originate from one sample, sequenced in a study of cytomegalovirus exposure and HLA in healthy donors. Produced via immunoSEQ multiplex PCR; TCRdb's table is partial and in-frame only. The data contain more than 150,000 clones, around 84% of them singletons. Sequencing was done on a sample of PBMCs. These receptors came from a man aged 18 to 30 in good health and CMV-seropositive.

CDR3 sequence reads: CASTAGQGSYEQYF. CDR3 coding DNA: TGTGCCAGTACCGCGGGACAGGGGTCCTACGAGCAGTACTTC. The chain recombines TRBV19 with TRBJ2-7, with 10 bases identical to TRBD1. CDR3 length: 14 residues. Germline lookup yields CDR1 LNHDA and CDR2 SQIVND (reference sequence). V shed 7 bases, J shed 1 base, and the junction held 4 bases outside the gene matches.

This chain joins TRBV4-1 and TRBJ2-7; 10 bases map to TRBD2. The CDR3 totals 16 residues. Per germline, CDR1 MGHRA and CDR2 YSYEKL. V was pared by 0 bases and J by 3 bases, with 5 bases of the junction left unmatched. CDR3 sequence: CASSQESGGGLYEQYF. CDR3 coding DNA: TGCGCCAGCAGCCAAGAGAGCGGGGGGGGGCTCTACGAGCAGTACTTC.

The CDR3 nucleotides are TGTGCCAGCAGCTCCACCCGGGACGGACTACCCTATGGCTACACCTTC. It is translated as CASSSTRDGLPYGYTF. This rearrangement joins TRBV5-6 to TRBJ1-2, with D tentatively TRBD1 (5 bases). Germline V gene lookup returns CDR1 SGHDT and CDR2 YYEEEE. Trimming took 3 bases from V and 4 from J, leaving 19 bases between them. The CDR3 consists of 16 residues.

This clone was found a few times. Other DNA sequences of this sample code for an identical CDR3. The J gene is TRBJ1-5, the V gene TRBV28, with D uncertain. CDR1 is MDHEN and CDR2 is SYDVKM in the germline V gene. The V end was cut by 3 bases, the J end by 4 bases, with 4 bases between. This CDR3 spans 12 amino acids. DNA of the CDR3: TGTGCCAGCAGTTTGTTAAATCAGCCCCAGCATTTT. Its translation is CASSLLNQPQHF.

In DNA, the CDR3 is TGCAGCGTTGAAACGGGGAGTAACCGGGTCTATGGCTACACCTTC. Translated, it gives CSVETGSNRVYGYTF. This chain links TRBV29-1 with TRBJ1-2; no clear D gene. The CDR3 is 15 amino acids. Deletions cut 2 bases from V and 4 bases from J, with 17 bases between. The germline V gene has CDR1 SQVTM and CDR2 ANQGSEA.

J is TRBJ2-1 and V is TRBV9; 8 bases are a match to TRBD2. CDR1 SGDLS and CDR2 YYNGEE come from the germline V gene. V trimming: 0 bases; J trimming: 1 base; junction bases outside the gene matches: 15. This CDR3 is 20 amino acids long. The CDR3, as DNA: TGTGCCAGCAGCGTAGAGCCCCCGAGTAGCGGGATCGGGTCCTACAATGAGCAGTTCTTC. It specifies CASSVEPPSSGIGSYNEQFF.

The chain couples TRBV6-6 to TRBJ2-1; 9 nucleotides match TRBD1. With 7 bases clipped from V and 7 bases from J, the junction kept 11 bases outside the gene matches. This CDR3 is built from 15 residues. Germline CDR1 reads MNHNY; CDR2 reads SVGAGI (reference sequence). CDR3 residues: CASTFTGGRGNEQFF. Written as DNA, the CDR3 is TGTGCCAGCACCTTTACAGGGGGCAGGGGGAATGAGCAGTTCTTC.

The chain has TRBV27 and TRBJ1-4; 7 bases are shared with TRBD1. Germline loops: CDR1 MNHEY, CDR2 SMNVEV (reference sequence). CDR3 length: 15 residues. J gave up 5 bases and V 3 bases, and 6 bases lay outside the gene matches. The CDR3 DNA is TGTGCCAGCAGTTTTTTGGCCAGGGGGAATGAAAAACTGTTTTTT. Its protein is CASSFLARGNEKLFF.

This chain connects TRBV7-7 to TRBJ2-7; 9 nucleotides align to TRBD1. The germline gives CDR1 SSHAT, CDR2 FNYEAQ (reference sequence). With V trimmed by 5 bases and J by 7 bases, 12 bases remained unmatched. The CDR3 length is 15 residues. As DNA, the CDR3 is TGTGCCAGCAGCCCGCGACAGGGGGAATGGGGGGAGCAGTACTTC. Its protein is CASSPRQGEWGEQYF.

The CDR3 is CASSGPGLATDTQYF. DNA of the CDR3: TGTGCCAGCAGTGGACCGGGACTAGCGACAGATACGCAGTATTTT. The rearrangement links TRBV2 to TRBJ2-3; TRBD2 matches at 10 bases. The CDR3 covers 15 residues. V was clipped by 4 bases and J by 3 bases; unmatched bases: 4. The germline V gene encodes CDR1 SNHLY and CDR2 FYNNEI. Filled out from reference TRBV2 and TRBJ2-3, the complete variable domain reads EPEVTQTPSHQVTQMGQEVILRCVPISNHLYFYWYRQILGQKVEFLVSFYNNEISEKSEIFDDQFSVERPDGSNFTLKIRSTKLEDSAMYFCASSGPGLATDTQYFGPGTRLTVL.

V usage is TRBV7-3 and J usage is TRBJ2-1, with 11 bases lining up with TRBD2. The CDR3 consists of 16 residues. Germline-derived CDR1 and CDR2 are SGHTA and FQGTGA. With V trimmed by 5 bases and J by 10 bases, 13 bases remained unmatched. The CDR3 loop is CASSRTISGGGLEQFF. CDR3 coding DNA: TGTGCCAGCAGCCGCACCATTAGCGGGGGGGGATTGGAGCAGTTCTTC. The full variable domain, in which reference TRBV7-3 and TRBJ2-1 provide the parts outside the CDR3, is GAGVSQTPSNKVTEKGKYVELRCDPISGHTALYWYRQSLGQGPEFLIYFQGTGAADDSGLPNDRFFAVRPEGSVSTLKIQRTERGDSAVYLCASSRTISGGGLEQFFGPGTRLTVL.

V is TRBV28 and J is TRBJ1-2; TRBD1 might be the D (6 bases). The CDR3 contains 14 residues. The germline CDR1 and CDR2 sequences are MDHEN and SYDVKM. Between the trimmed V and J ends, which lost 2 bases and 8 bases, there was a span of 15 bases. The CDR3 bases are TGTGCCAGCAGTTTAACAGGGCGTAACGACGGCTACACCTTC. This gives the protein CASSLTGRNDGYTF.

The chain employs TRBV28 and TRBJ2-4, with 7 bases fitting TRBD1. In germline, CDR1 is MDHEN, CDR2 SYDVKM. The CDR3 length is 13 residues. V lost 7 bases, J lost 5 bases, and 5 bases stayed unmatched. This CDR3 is CASKGQDENIQYF. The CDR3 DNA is TGTGCCAGCAAAGGACAGGACGAAAACATTCAGTACTTC. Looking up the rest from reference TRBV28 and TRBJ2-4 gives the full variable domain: DVKVTQSSRYLVKRTGEKVFLECVQDMDHENMFWYRQDPGLGLRLIYFSYDVKMKEKGDIPEGYSVSREKKERFSLILESASTNQTSMYLCASKGQDENIQYFGAGTRLSVL.

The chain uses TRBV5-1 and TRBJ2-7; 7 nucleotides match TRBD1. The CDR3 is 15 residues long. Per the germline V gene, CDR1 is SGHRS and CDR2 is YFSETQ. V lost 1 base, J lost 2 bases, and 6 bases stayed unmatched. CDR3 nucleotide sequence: TGCGCCAGCAGCTTGAATACCGGGACAGCCTACGAGCAGTACTTC. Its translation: CASSLNTGTAYEQYF.

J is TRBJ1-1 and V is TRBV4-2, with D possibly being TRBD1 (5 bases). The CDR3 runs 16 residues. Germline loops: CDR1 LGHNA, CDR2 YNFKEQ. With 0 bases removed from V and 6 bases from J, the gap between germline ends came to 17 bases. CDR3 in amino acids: CASSQDAGLGWSEAFF. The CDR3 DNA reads TGTGCCAGCAGCCAAGACGCGGGGCTGGGCTGGTCTGAAGCTTTCTTT.

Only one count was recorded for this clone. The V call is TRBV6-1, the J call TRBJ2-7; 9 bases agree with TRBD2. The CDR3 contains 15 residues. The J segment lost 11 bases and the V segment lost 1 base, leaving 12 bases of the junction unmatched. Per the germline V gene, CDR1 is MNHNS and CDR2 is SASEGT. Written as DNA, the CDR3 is TGTGCCAGCAGTGAAGAGGTGGGGACTAGCCGTGAGAAGTACTTC. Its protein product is CASSEEVGTSREKYF.

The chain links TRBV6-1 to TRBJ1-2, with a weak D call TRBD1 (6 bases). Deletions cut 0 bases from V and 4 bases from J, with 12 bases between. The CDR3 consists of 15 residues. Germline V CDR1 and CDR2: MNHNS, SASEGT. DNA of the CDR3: TGTGCCAGCAGTGAAGCTTCCACAGGGCTCTATGGCTACACCTTC. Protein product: CASSEASTGLYGYTF.